This T cell receptor (beta chain) stems from a study of blood T cell repertoires in COVID-19. The CDR3 length is 16 residues. The J segment lost 0 bases and the V segment lost 3 bases, leaving 3 bases of the junction unmatched. Looked up from germline, CDR1 is SGHDN and CDR2 is FVKESK. Some clones are missing from TCRdb's copy, which holds only in-frame ones; the method was immunoSEQ multiplex PCR. The repertoire holds fewer than 150,000 clones, with around nine tenths as singletons. The sequenced material came from peripheral blood. The TCR comes from a woman aged 70-85 years who had recovered from COVID-19. The rearrangement uses TRBV14 and TRBJ2-2; 8 bases align to TRBD1. In DNA form, the CDR3 reads TGTGCCAGCAGCCACTGGGACAGGACGAACACCGGGGAGCTGTTTTTT. Protein: CASSHWDRTNTGELFF.